A single TCR beta chain is shown here with its context. The antigen remains unidentified. TCR beta from blood CD8+ and CD4+ T cells was sequenced. In contrast to the negatively isolated CD8+ and CD4+ T cells, TEMRA cells were FACS-enriched. V was shortened by 1 base and J by 11 bases, with 23 bases between the two germline ends. This CDR3 is built from 15 residues. CDR1 is DFQATT and CDR2 is SNEGSKA in the germline V gene (reference sequence). This record belongs to a study of CD8 T cells in Susac syndrome. Reverse transcription used about 0.5 to 1 ug RNA and random hexamers. The immunoSEQ assay covered 54 Vbeta and 13 Jbeta segments for CDR3. TCRdb re-called the immunoSEQ multiplex PCR reads with MiXCR, one entry per CDR3 protein. The table has about 210,000 distinct CDR3 sequences, around 96% seen once. Overall study findings and caveats: The study recognized that the number of individuals in its TCR sequencing and HLA analysis was relatively small.

The specimen was CD4+ T cells from PBMCs. This receptor was identified in a human donor with multiple sclerosis. The chain is built from TRBV20-1 and TRBJ1-1, with D hard to call. In DNA, the CDR3 is TGCAGTGCTAGAGTAGGCGGAGGCCCCGGACCTGGGGCTTTCTTT. Its translation is CSARVGGGPGPGAFF.